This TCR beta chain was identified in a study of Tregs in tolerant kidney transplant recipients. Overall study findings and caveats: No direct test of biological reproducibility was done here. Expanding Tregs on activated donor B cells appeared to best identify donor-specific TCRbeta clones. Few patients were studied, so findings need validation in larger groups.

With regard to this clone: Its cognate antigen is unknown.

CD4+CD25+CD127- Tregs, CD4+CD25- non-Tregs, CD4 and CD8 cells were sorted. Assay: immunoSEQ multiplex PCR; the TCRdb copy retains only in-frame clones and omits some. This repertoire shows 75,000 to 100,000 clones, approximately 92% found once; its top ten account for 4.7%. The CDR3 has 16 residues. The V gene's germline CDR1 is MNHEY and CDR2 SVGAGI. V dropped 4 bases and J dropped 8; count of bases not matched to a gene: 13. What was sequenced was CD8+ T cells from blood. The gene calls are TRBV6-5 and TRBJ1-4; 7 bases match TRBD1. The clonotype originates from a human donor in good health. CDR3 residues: CASSFGGRGLGEKLFF. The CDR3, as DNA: TGTGCCAGCAGTTTTGGTGGGAGGGGGCTTGGGGAAAAACTGTTTTTT.